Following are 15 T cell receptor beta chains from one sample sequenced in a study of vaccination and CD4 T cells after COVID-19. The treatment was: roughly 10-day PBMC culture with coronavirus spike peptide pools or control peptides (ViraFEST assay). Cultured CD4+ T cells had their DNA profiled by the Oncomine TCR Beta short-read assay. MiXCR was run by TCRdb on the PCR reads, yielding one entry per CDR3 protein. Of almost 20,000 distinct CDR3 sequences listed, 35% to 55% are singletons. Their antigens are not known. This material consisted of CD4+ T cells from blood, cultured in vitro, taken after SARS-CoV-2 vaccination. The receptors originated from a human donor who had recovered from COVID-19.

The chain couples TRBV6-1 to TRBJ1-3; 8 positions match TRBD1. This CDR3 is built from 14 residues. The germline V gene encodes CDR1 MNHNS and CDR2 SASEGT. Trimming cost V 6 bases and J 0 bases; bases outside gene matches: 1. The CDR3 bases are TGTGCCAGCAGGGACAGGGACTCTGGAAACACCATATATTTT. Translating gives CASRDRDSGNTIYF.

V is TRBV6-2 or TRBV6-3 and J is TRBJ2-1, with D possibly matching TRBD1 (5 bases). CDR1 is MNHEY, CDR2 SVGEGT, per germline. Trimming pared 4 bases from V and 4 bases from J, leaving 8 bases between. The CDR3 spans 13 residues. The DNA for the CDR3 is TGTGCCAGCAGTTCCCAGGGTTACAATGAGCAGTTCTTC. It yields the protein CASSSQGYNEQFF.

The CDR3 sequence is CASSTRLGGTPGTEAFF. The CDR3 DNA is TGTGCCAGTAGTACGCGCCTAGGGGGCACGCCGGGGACTGAAGCTTTCTTT. The chain employs TRBV19 and TRBJ1-1, with 7 bases lining up with TRBD1. J lost 5 bases, V lost 4 bases, and 16 bases had no gene match. The germline V gene has CDR1 LNHDA and CDR2 SQIVND (reference sequence). This CDR3 comprises 17 residues.

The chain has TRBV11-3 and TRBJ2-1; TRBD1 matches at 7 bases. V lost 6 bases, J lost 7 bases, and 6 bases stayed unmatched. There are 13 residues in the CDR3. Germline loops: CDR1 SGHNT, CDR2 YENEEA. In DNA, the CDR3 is TGTGCCAGCAGGACAGGGAATAGGAATGAGCAGTTCTTC. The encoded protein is CASRTGNRNEQFF.

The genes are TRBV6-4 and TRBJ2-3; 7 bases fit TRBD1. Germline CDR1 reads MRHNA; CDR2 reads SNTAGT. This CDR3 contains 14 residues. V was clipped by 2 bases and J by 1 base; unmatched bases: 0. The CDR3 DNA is TGTGCCAGCAGTGACGGGACAGGCACAGATACGCAGTATTTT. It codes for CASSDGTGTDTQYF.

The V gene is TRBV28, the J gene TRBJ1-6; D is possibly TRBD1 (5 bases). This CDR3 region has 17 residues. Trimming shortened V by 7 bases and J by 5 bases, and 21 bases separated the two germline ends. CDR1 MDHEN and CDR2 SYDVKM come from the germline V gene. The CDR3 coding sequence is TGTGCCAGCACCCCACCGGCTGTCAGGGCGCATAATTCACCCCTCCACTTT. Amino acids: CASTPPAVRAHNSPLHF.

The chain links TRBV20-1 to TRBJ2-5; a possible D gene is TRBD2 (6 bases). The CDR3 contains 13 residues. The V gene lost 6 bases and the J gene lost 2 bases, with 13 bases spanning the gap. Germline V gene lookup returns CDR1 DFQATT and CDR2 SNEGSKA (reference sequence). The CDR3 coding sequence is TGCAGTGCAACTAAGCGGGTTCAAGAGACCCAGTACTTC. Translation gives CSATKRVQETQYF.

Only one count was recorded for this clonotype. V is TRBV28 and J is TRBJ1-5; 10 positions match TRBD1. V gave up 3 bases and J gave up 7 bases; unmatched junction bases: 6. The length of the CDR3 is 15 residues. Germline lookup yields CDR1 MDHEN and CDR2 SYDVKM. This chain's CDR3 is CASSFPTGGAQPQHF. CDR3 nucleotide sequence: TGTGCCAGCAGTTTTCCGACAGGGGGCGCCCAGCCCCAGCATTTT. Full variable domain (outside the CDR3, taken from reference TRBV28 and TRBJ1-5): DVKVTQSSRYLVKRTGEKVFLECVQDMDHENMFWYRQDPGLGLRLIYFSYDVKMKEKGDIPEGYSVSREKKERFSLILESASTNQTSMYLCASSFPTGGAQPQHFGDGTRLSIL.

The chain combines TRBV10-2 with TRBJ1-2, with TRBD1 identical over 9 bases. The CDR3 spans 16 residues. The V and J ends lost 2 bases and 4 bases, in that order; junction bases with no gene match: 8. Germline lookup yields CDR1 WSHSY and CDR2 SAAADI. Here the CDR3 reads CASSEGTGRWGYGYTF. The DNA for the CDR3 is TGCGCCAGCAGTGAGGGGACAGGGAGGTGGGGCTATGGCTACACCTTC.

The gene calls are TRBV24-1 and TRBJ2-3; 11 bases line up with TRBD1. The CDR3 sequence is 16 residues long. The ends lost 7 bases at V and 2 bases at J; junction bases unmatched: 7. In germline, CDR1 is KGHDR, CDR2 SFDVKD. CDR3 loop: CATSHGQGAHTDTQYF. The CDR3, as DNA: TGTGCCACCAGCCATGGACAGGGGGCACACACAGATACGCAGTATTTT.

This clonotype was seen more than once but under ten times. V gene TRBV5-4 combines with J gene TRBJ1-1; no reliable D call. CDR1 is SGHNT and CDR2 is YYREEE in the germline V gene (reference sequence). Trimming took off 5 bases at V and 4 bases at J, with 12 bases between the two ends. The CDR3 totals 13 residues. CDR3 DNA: TGTGCCAGCAGGGCCCAGCTGAGCACTGAAGCTTTCTTT. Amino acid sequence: CASRAQLSTEAFF.

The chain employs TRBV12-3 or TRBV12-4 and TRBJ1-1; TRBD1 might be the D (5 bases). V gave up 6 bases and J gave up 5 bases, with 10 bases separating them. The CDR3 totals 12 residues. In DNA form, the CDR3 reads TGTGCCAGCAGGACGACAGCGACTGAAGCTTTCTTT. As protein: CASRTTATEAFF.

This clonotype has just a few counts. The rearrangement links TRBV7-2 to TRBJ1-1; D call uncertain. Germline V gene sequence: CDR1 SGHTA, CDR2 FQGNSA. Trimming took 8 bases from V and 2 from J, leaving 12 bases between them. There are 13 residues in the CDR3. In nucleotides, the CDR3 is TGTGCCAGCCTCGTAAAGGTCAACACTGAAGCTTTCTTT. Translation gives CASLVKVNTEAFF.

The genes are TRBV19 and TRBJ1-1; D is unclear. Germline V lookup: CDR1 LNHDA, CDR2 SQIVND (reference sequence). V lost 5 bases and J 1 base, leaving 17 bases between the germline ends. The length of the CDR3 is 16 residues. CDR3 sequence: CASSPRGFGGNTEAFF. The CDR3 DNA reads TGTGCCAGTAGTCCCCGAGGGTTTGGTGGGAACACTGAAGCTTTCTTT.

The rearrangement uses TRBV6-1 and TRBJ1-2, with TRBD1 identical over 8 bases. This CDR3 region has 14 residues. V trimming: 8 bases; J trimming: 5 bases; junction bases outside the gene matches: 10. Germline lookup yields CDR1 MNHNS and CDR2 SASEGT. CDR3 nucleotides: TGTGCCAGCTGTCCGGGTAGGGACAGGTATGGCTACACCTTC. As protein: CASCPGRDRYGYTF.